Given below is one T cell receptor (beta chain) in context. Its specificity is unknown. The PCR made use of 60 Vbeta and 13 Jbeta primers. The repertoire was sequenced with immunoSEQ multiplex PCR; TCRdb's copy has only in-frame clones and lacks some. The table lists about 120,000 clones. This sample stems from a study of cytomegalovirus exposure and HLA in healthy donors. Study-wide findings and caveats: CMV serostatus was the sole immune exposure data available. Later genetic work tied a missense DCLRE1C variant to beta-chain V and J trimming. Further analysis was carried out later, and it showed several of the most significant clusters appearing linked to common viral pathogens. Reports state that TCR beta sequences accurately predicted most subjects' HLA-A and HLA-B alleles.

There are 16 residues in the CDR3. The V gene end was trimmed by 0 bases and the J gene end by 1 base; junction bases not matched to a gene: 5. The V gene's germline CDR1 is SGHRS and CDR2 YFSETQ. Specimen: PBMCs. The receptor comes from a man aged 18 to 29 in good health and CMV-seronegative. The rearrangement joins TRBV5-1 to TRBJ2-5, with TRBD2 matching 8 bases. CDR3 protein: CASSLGSSGFQETQYF. The DNA of the CDR3 is TGCGCCAGCAGCTTGGGATCTAGCGGGTTCCAAGAGACCCAGTACTTC.